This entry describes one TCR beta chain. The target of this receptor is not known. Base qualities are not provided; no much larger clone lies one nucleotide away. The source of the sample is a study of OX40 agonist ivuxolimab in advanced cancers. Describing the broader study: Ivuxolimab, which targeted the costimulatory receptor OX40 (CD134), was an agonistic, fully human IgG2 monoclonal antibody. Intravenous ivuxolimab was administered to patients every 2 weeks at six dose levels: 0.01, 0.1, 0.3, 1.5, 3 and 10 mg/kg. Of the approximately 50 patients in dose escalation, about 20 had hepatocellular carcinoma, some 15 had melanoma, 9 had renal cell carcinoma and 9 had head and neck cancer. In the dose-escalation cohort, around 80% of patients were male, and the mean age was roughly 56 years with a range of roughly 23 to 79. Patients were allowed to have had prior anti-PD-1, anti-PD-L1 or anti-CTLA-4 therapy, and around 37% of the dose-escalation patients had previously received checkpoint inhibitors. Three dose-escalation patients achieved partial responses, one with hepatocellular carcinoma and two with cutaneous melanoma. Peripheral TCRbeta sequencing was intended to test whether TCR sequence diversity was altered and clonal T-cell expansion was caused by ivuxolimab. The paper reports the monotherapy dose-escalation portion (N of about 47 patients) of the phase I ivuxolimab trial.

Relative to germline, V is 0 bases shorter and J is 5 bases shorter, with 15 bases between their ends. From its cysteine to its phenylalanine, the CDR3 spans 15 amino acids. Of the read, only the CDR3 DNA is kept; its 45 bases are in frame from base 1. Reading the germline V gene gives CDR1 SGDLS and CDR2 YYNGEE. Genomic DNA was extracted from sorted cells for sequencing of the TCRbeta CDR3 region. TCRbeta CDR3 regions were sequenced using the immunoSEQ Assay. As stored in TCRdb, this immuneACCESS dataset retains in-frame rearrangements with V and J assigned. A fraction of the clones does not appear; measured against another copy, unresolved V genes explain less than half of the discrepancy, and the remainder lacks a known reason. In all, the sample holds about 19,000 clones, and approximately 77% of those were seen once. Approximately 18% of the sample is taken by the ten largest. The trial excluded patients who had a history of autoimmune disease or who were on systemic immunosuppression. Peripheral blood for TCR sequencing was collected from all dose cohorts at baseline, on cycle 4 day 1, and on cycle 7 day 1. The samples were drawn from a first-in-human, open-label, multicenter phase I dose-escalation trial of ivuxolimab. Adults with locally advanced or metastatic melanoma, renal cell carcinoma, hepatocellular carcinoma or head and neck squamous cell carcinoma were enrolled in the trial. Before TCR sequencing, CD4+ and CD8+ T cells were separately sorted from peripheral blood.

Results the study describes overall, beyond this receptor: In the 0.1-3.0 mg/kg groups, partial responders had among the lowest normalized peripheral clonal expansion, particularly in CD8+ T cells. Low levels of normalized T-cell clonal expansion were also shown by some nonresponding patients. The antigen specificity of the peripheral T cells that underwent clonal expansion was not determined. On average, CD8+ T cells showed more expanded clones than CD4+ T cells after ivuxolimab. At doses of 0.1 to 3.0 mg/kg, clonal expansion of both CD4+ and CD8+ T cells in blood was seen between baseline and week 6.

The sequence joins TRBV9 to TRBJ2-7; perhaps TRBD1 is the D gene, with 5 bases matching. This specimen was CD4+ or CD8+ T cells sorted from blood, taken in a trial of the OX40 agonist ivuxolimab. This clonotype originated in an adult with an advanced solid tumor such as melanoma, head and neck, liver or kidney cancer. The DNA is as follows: TGTGCCAGCAGCGTAGGTGGGGCCCCACCGCACGAGCAGTACTTC. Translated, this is CASSVGGAPPHEQYF.